This TCR beta chain was recorded in a study of T cells in localized non-small cell lung cancer (dated by TCRdb to 2020 to 2021). In the study overall: T cell repertoires of 200 to 250 early-stage NSCLC patients were analyzed, with tumors being compared against uninvolved tumor-adjacent lungs. All 240 or so NSCLC patients in the cohort were treatment-naive and had localized lung tumors that were resected. Of the NSCLC patients, 129 were male and approximately 97 were female, and the mean age was approximately 66 years. The research as a whole found: A median of 57 of the top 100 tumor clones were detected in paired uninvolved adjacent lung, and around 30 of these tumor clones were also found among the top 100 clones of the paired uninvolved adjacent lung. Uninvolved tumor-adjacent lung showed the highest T cell clonality, higher than tumor, which suggests more focused antigenic responses in the uninvolved tumor-adjacent lung. Higher blood T cell density associated with longer overall survival, while higher adjacent-lung clonality associated with shorter survival. Because multi-region sequencing of the tumors was not done, intratumor heterogeneity could not be ruled out. Because the study design was exploratory, TCR variables were selected using unadjusted p-values without false-discovery rate correction.

TCR beta CDR3 regions were sequenced from DNA using the immunoSEQ Assay. The authors' analysis ran thus. T cell density was computed as TCR beta template counts normalized to usable DNA estimated by amplifying housekeeping genes. The preseqR package was used to estimate richness by extrapolating to 400,000 templates for PBMC samples and to 120,000 templates for tissue samples. Clonality was taken to be one minus Pielou's evenness. Tissue-enriched TCRs were identified through differential abundance testing performed on productive amino-acid clonotypes, with a minimum total count of 5 and an alpha of 0.1. The Jaccard Index and the Morisita Overlap Index were used to measure how much the repertoires overlapped between compartments. GLIPH grouped TCR beta CDR3s together with public tetramer-defined viral CDR3s, and a viral motif had to include at least three viral sequences and show V-gene enrichment. The immuneACCESS repertoire file appears here via TCRdb, limited to in-frame rearrangements. These files lack a portion of the clones; in checked studies, under half of the deficit traces to unresolved V genes, and the cause of the others is not known. V and J calls and clone size are copied from that table; D and trimming were computed from the DNA. Recorded for this sample are 31,000 or so clones; around 90% of them occurred a single time. The ten largest clones represent just under 3% of the sample.

As to this clone: Its antigen is currently not known. No per-base quality is available; no much larger clone lies one base away.

At diagnosis, tumor, uninvolved tumor-adjacent lung and peripheral blood were collected and then preserved as a mix of FFPE and fresh-frozen material. For TCR repertoire profiling, the blood samples were analyzed as peripheral blood mononuclear cells. Unmatched junction bases come to 2, with V trimmed by 3 bases and J by 5 bases. The CDR3 covers 15 residues, taking in both the cysteine and the phenylalanine. Left in the record is the CDR3 DNA by itself, 45 bases read in frame from the first base. CDR1 and CDR2 (LNHNV, YYDKDF) derive from the germline V gene (reference sequence). The TCR was taken from an older female donor with stage I lung adenocarcinoma. The sequencing here drew on peripheral blood, taken before any cancer treatment. The rearrangement combines TRBV15 with TRBJ2-2; 11 of the junction bases match TRBD2. The sequenced DNA: TGTGCCACCAGCAGCGGACTAGCGGGTACCGGGGAGCTGTTTTTT. This translates into CATSSGLAGTGELFF.